This TCR beta chain was observed in a study of OX40 agonist ivuxolimab in advanced cancers. General study points: CD4+ and CD8+ T cells in blood underwent clonal expansion by week 6 at 0.1 to 3.0 mg/kg.

TCRdb's table, derived via immunoSEQ multiplex PCR, lists solely in-frame clones and lacks some. Found here are about 63,000 clones, about 91% of them singletons; the top ten hold 12%. A note on this clone: What it recognizes is unknown.

This CDR3 region has 11 residues. Deletions cut 0 bases from V and 5 bases from J, with 2 bases between. The germline CDR1 and CDR2 sequences are SNHLY and FYNNEI. The sample here was CD4+ or CD8+ T cells sorted from blood, taken in a trial of the OX40 agonist ivuxolimab. This sequence originates from an adult with an advanced solid tumor such as melanoma, head and neck, liver or kidney cancer. The chain couples TRBV2 to TRBJ2-7; D remains ambiguous. In DNA form, the CDR3 reads TGTGCCAGCAGTGAAGCCCACGAGCAGTACTTC. Protein: CASSEAHEQYF.